These 18 T cell receptor beta chains share one sample of origin, sequenced in a study of blood T cell repertoires in COVID-19. Clones were read by immunoSEQ multiplex PCR, and TCRdb kept only the in-frame ones, dropping some. The profile covers roughly 670,000 clones, with 85% to 90% appearing a single time and over 0.2% taken by the ten largest. Specimen: peripheral blood. Receptors were obtained from a woman younger than 35 with acute or convalescent COVID-19.

The CDR3 reads CASSSRQGPYEQYF. The CDR3 nucleotides read TGTGCCAGCAGCAGCCGACAGGGTCCCTACGAGCAGTACTTC. The chain is built from TRBV7-9 and TRBJ2-7; 7 positions match TRBD1. J was trimmed by 2 bases and V by 5 bases; bases with no gene match: 6. CDR3 length: 14 residues. Germline CDR1 reads SEHNR; CDR2 reads FQNEAQ (reference sequence). Variable domain in full (rest from reference TRBV7-9 and TRBJ2-7): DTGVSQNPRHKITKRGQNVTFRCDPISEHNRLYWYRQTLGQGPEFLTYFQNEAQLEKSRLLSDRFSAERPKGSFSTLEIQRTEQGDSAMYLCASSSRQGPYEQYFGPGTRLTVT.

This chain uses TRBV27 with TRBJ1-2, with D possibly being TRBD1 (6 bases). Looked up from germline, CDR1 is MNHEY and CDR2 is SMNVEV (reference sequence). The germline V and J ends were trimmed by 6 bases and 8 bases, with 19 bases remaining between them. This CDR3 has 14 amino acids. CDR3 loop: CASSTRQDLLGYTF. The DNA of the CDR3 is TGTGCCAGCAGCACCCGACAGGACCTGCTGGGCTACACCTTC.

The CDR3 spells CASSYSKYVGENIQYF. The CDR3 nucleotides read TGTGCCAGCAGTTACTCGAAGTACGTGGGCGAGAACATTCAGTACTTC. The chain combines TRBV6-2 or TRBV6-3 with TRBJ2-4; D uncertain. CDR3 length equals 16 residues. The germline V gene has CDR1 MNHEY and CDR2 SVGEGT. V gave up 0 bases and J gave up 7 bases, with 16 bases separating them.

The rearrangement uses TRBV18 and TRBJ2-3; 7 bases are shared with TRBD2. Germline V gives CDR1 KGHSH, CDR2 LQKENI. This CDR3 comprises 16 residues. After removal of 6 bases from V and 4 bases from J, the junction contained 13 bases not matched to a gene. The CDR3 spells CASSRGVVGSADTQYF. The CDR3, as DNA: TGTGCCAGCTCCCGGGGGGTGGTCGGCTCCGCAGATACGCAGTATTTT.

The genes are TRBV5-8 and TRBJ1-4; D unclear. This CDR3 is 13 amino acids long. Trimming took off 5 bases at V and 0 bases at J, with 5 bases between the two ends. Germline values: CDR1 SGHTS, CDR2 YDEGEE. For the CDR3, the DNA is TGTGCCAGCAGATTAACAACTAATGAAAAACTGTTTTTT. Its protein is CASRLTTNEKLFF.

The chain recombines TRBV28 with TRBJ2-3; 8 bases map to TRBD1. The CDR3 covers 15 residues. Germline CDR1 MDHEN, CDR2 SYDVKM. The ends lost 6 bases at V and 3 bases at J; junction bases unmatched: 8. The CDR3 reads CASRVGWTGTDTQYF. As DNA, the CDR3 is TGTGCCAGCAGGGTAGGGTGGACAGGGACAGATACGCAGTATTTT.

The chain carries TRBV29-1 and TRBJ1-2; no definite D call. The CDR3 covers 12 residues. Germline V gives CDR1 SQVTM, CDR2 ANQGSEA. V was clipped by 8 bases and J by 8 bases, with 18 bases between them. The CDR3 spells CSTWRGMEGYTF. Written as DNA, the CDR3 is TGCAGCACATGGCGAGGGATGGAAGGCTACACCTTC.

This clone has a handful of counts. This sequence joins TRBV3-1 (or the pseudogene TRBV3-2) and TRBJ2-1; possible D gene TRBD1, 6 bases. CDR3 length equals 11 residues. V lost 10 bases and J 7 bases, leaving 11 bases between the germline ends. Looked up from germline, CDR1 is LGHDT and CDR2 is YNNKEL (reference sequence). Here the CDR3 DNA reads TGTGCCACAGTGGGGGCAAATGAGCAGTTCTTC. It translates to CATVGANEQFF.

The V gene is TRBV2, the J gene TRBJ1-2; 8 bases are shared with TRBD1. Germline lookup yields CDR1 SNHLY and CDR2 FYNNEI. CDR3 size: 12 residues. Trimming took 6 bases from V and 4 from J; bases not matched to a gene: 1. The CDR3 region is CASRQGVYGYTF. The CDR3 region has the DNA TGTGCCAGCAGACAGGGGGTCTATGGCTACACCTTC. Drawing the rest from reference TRBV2 and TRBJ1-2, the complete variable domain is EPEVTQTPSHQVTQMGQEVILRCVPISNHLYFYWYRQILGQKVEFLVSFYNNEISEKSEIFDDQFSVERPDGSNFTLKIRSTKLEDSAMYFCASRQGVYGYTFGSGTRLTVV.

This chain uses TRBV19 with TRBJ1-2; TRBD1 is a possible D gene (5 bases). V gave up 3 bases and J gave up 6 bases, with 14 bases separating them. Per germline, CDR1 LNHDA and CDR2 SQIVND (reference sequence). This CDR3 is built from 14 residues. CDR3 DNA: TGTGCCAGTAGTATCGGGTGGGGAGGGGATGGCTACACCTTC. Protein product: CASSIGWGGDGYTF.

The V and J genes are TRBV7-3 and TRBJ1-1; D may be TRBD1 (6 bases). The CDR3 extends over 13 amino acids. Germline-derived CDR1 and CDR2 are SGHTA and FQGTGA. V was trimmed by 5 bases and J by 3 bases, leaving 10 bases between them. Here the CDR3 DNA reads TGTGCCAGCAGCCAGGGGCGGGACACTGAAGCTTTCTTT. This codes for CASSQGRDTEAFF. Full variable domain (outside the CDR3, taken from reference TRBV7-3 and TRBJ1-1): GAGVSQTPSNKVTEKGKYVELRCDPISGHTALYWYRQSLGQGPEFLIYFQGTGAADDSGLPNDRFFAVRPEGSVSTLKIQRTERGDSAVYLCASSQGRDTEAFFGQGTRLTVV.

This chain connects TRBV5-1 to TRBJ1-2; D unclear. The V end was cut by 9 bases, the J end by 7 bases, with 16 bases between. The CDR3 sequence is 12 residues long. Germline V gives CDR1 SGHRS, CDR2 YFSETQ. CDR3 in DNA: TGCGCCACCTCGAGCAGGAATGGTGGCTACACCTTC. This codes for CATSSRNGGYTF.

The chain recombines TRBV4-1 with TRBJ1-6; 7 bases agree with TRBD1. Germline V lookup: CDR1 MGHRA, CDR2 YSYEKL. The ends lost 4 bases at V and 7 bases at J; junction bases unmatched: 7. This CDR3 spans 15 amino acids. CDR3 DNA: TGCGCCAGCAGCCGAGGACAGGTGGAAAATTCACCCCTCCACTTT. Protein sequence: CASSRGQVENSPLHF.

This clone was found a few times. This chain connects TRBV2 to TRBJ2-2, with 11 positions matching TRBD1. J was trimmed by 7 bases and V by 4 bases; bases with no gene match: 2. The V gene's germline CDR1 is SNHLY and CDR2 FYNNEI. This CDR3 region has 14 residues. The CDR3 sequence: CASSVGTGGGELFF. The CDR3, as DNA: TGTGCCAGCAGTGTTGGGACAGGGGGCGGGGAGCTGTTTTTT.

The rearrangement uses TRBV28 and TRBJ1-2, with 7 bases that match TRBD1. This CDR3 region has 16 residues. Germline CDR1 MDHEN, CDR2 SYDVKM. The V gene end was trimmed by 5 bases and the J gene end by 5 bases; junction bases not matched to a gene: 14. The CDR3, as DNA: TGTGCCAGCAGTCCTCTTGACAGGGTAAAGCGTTATGGCTACACCTTC. Amino acids: CASSPLDRVKRYGYTF.

About this clone: At the DNA level, this CDR3 is encoded by other sequences in the same sample as well. This chain links TRBV10-3 with TRBJ1-2, with D uncertain. In germline, CDR1 is ENHRY, CDR2 SYGVKD. The CDR3 length is 13 residues. V was clipped by 0 bases and J by 5 bases, with 7 bases between them. The CDR3 loop reads CAISESSEYGYTF. The CDR3 nucleotides are TGTGCCATCAGTGAGTCCTCAGAATATGGCTACACCTTC.

Remarks on this clone: Other nucleotide sequences in the sample specify the same CDR3. This sequence joins TRBV5-1 and TRBJ1-1; TRBD1 might be the D (5 bases). The V and J ends lost 3 bases and 2 bases respectively, with 11 bases between them. Germline CDR1 is SGHRS and CDR2 is YFSETQ. The CDR3 is 14 residues long. The CDR3 DNA reads TGCGCCAGCAGCTCAACAGGCGGTAACACTGAAGCTTTCTTT. Its translation is CASSSTGGNTEAFF.

The chain joins TRBV5-6 to TRBJ1-5; D gene uncertain. V was pared by 0 bases and J by 2 bases, with 9 bases between. CDR3 length: 15 residues. Germline assignment: CDR1 SGHDT and CDR2 YYEEEE. The CDR3 loop is CASSLAWQGNQPQHF. CDR3 DNA sequence: TGTGCCAGCAGCTTGGCTTGGCAGGGCAATCAGCCCCAGCATTTT. Drawing the rest from reference TRBV5-6 and TRBJ1-5, the complete variable domain is DAGVTQSPTHLIKTRGQQVTLRCSPKSGHDTVSWYQQALGQGPQFIFQYYEEEERQRGNFPDRFSGHQFPNYSSELNVNALLLGDSALYLCASSLAWQGNQPQHFGDGTRLSIL.